What follows are 13 T cell receptor beta chains derived from one specimen sequenced in a study of cytotoxic CD8 clonotypes in ibrutinib-treated CLL. Assay used: immunoSEQ multiplex PCR; TCRdb lists only in-frame clones, some missing. The sample holds approximately 150,000 clones, about four fifths seen once. This material consisted of PBMCs, taken after 24 months of ibrutinib treatment. The receptors originated from a human donor with chronic lymphocytic leukemia.

V gene TRBV7-2 combines with J gene TRBJ1-3; the D gene is possibly TRBD1 (5 bases). The CDR3 loop spans 14 amino acids. Germline loops: CDR1 SGHTA, CDR2 FQGNSA. Trimming removed 6 bases from V and 3 bases from J, with 12 bases in between. The CDR3 region is CASSRGVGGNTIYF. The CDR3 DNA is TGTGCCAGCAGTAGAGGGGTGGGTGGAAACACCATATATTTT.

The sample holds one count of this clone. The gene calls are TRBV19 and TRBJ1-1; D remains ambiguous. V shed 5 bases and J shed 3 bases, with 19 bases lying between them. The CDR3 is made up of 16 amino acids. The germline V gene encodes CDR1 LNHDA and CDR2 SQIVND (reference sequence). DNA of the CDR3: TGTGCCAGTAGTCGCGCCTCTCAGGCTAGGGACACTGAAGCTTTCTTT. Translated, it gives CASSRASQARDTEAFF. The full variable domain, with the rest looked up from reference TRBV19 and TRBJ1-1, is DGGITQSPKYLFRKEGQNVTLSCEQNLNHDAMYWYRQDPGQGLRLIYYSQIVNDFQKGDIAEGYSVSREKKESFPLTVTSAQKNPTAFYLCASSRASQARDTEAFFGQGTRLTVV.

V usage is TRBV7-9 and J usage is TRBJ1-5; 7 nucleotides agree with TRBD1. Germline V lookup: CDR1 SEHNR, CDR2 FQNEAQ (reference sequence). This CDR3 spans 15 amino acids. V lost 3 bases, J lost 5 bases, and 7 bases stayed unmatched. The CDR3 here is CASSLGDREDQPQHF. DNA for the CDR3: TGTGCCAGCAGCTTGGGAGACAGGGAGGATCAGCCCCAGCATTTT.

This CDR3 is CASSVSPGRNEKLFF. The CDR3, as DNA: TGTGCCAGCAGCGTGTCTCCGGGGAGAAATGAAAAACTGTTTTTT. The chain is built from TRBV9 and TRBJ1-4; D is unclear. Germline lookup yields CDR1 SGDLS and CDR2 YYNGEE. The ends were cut back, 2 bases at V and 5 bases at J, with 13 bases in the middle. The CDR3 contains 15 residues.

The genes are TRBV7-2 and TRBJ2-5; D is undetermined. V gave up 3 bases and J gave up 4 bases, with 9 bases separating them. Germline CDR1 SGHTA, CDR2 FQGNSA. This CDR3 region has 13 residues. CDR3 amino acids: CASSFRIGETQYF. The CDR3 nucleotides read TGTGCCAGCAGCTTCCGGATCGGAGAGACCCAGTACTTC.

This clone occurred once. The chain uses TRBV5-1 and TRBJ2-5; D unresolved. The CDR3 totals 13 residues. Germline values: CDR1 SGHRS, CDR2 YFSETQ. Trimming took off 0 bases at V and 4 bases at J, with 7 bases between the two ends. The CDR3 spells CASSLVARETQYF. CDR3 DNA: TGCGCCAGCAGCTTGGTTGCGCGAGAGACCCAGTACTTC.

This sequence joins TRBV19 and TRBJ2-3; no clear D gene. CDR3 length: 14 residues. Trimming left V 1 base short and J 4 bases short, with 9 bases between. Germline V lookup: CDR1 LNHDA, CDR2 SQIVND (reference sequence). CDR3 loop: CASSIGSGADTQYF. The CDR3 nucleotides read TGTGCCAGTAGTATAGGTTCTGGGGCAGATACGCAGTATTTT.

V is TRBV15 and J is TRBJ1-2; D ambiguous. Deletions cut 0 bases from V and 8 bases from J, with 13 bases between. This CDR3 has 14 amino acids. CDR1 and CDR2 from the germline V gene are LNHNV and YYDKDF (reference sequence). The chain's CDR3 is CATSRDNLAGGYTF. As DNA, the CDR3 is TGTGCCACCAGCAGAGATAACCTAGCCGGGGGCTACACCTTC.

In this sample, this clone turned up once. V gene TRBV28 combines with J gene TRBJ2-7, with TRBD1 matching over 9 bases. V trimming: 8 bases; J trimming: 2 bases; junction bases outside the gene matches: 7. CDR1 is MDHEN, CDR2 SYDVKM, per germline. The length of the CDR3 is 14 residues. CDR3 sequence: CASLEGTGPYEQYF. In DNA, the CDR3 is TGTGCCAGCCTCGAGGGGACAGGGCCCTACGAGCAGTACTTC.

V usage is TRBV19 and J usage is TRBJ1-5; D not resolved. CDR3 length: 19 amino acids. The germline CDR1 and CDR2 sequences are LNHDA and SQIVND (reference sequence). Trimming pared 5 bases from V and 0 bases from J, leaving 23 bases between. Written as DNA, the CDR3 is TGTGCCAGTAGTTCCGAAACAACTCAGACCTCCTATAGCAATCAGCCCCAGCATTTT. Its translation is CASSSETTQTSYSNQPQHF.

This clone was detected many times. This chain joins TRBV7-9 and TRBJ2-4; 9 bases are a match to TRBD1. The CDR3 has 16 amino acids. V was clipped by 5 bases and J by 0 bases; unmatched bases: 5. Germline CDR1 and CDR2: SEHNR and FQNEAQ (reference sequence). The CDR3 loop is CASSRAGQGAKNIQYF. CDR3 bases: TGTGCCAGCAGCCGCGCGGGACAGGGAGCCAAAAACATTCAGTACTTC.

The chain joins TRBV20-1 to TRBJ2-7; no clear D gene. The length of the CDR3 is 11 residues. Germline V CDR1 and CDR2: DFQATT, SNEGSKA (reference sequence). V lost 3 bases to trimming and J lost 7 bases, with 10 bases between them. This CDR3 is CSASGAAEQYF. The CDR3 nucleotides read TGCAGTGCTAGTGGCGCGGCAGAGCAGTACTTC.

This clone has a single count. This chain connects TRBV5-1 to TRBJ2-5, with 8 bases aligning to TRBD1. The CDR3 consists of 14 residues. Germline V gives CDR1 SGHRS, CDR2 YFSETQ. J lost 5 bases, V lost 4 bases, and 7 bases had no gene match. The CDR3 sequence: CASSPGQGWETQYF. In DNA, the CDR3 is TGCGCCAGCAGCCCCGGACAGGGCTGGGAGACCCAGTACTTC.